The rows below give T cell receptor beta chains drawn from one sample of a study of blood T cells in healthy people across ages. MiXCR was run by TCRdb on the 5' RACE reads, yielding one entry per CDR3 protein. The sample has approximately 1,100,000 distinct CDR3 sequences, 40% to 50% seen once. Sequencing input: blood. All receptors derive from a woman in her sixties or seventies in good health. The conserved cysteine and the conserved F or W are not part of the CDR3 here. The order of the fields is V gene, clone size, CDR3 protein. Only part of the rows carry a size: once, few, many, or a class if the clone is expanded.

TRBV4-2 | few | ASSHDDMTYGYT
TRBV6-6 | . | ASTNQEDEWSFYGYT
TRBV7-2 | . | ASSRDSGVRTDTQY
TRBV10-2 | . | ASSDRDRGTETQY
TRBV24-1 | . | ATCDLKNQVRETQY
TRBV29-1 | few | SVGDKSNQPQH
TRBV18 | . | ASSPKTVRNTEAF
TRBV29-1 | few | SVEGKQGVRENEQF
TRBV29-1 | . | SVESGYT
TRBV5-1 | . | ASRGGAYSWEQY
TRBV4-1 | . | ASSQEIWNEQF
TRBV5-1 | few | ASSSNTGPQETQY
TRBV11-2 | . | ASSTGHPAKNIQY
TRBV28 | . | ASTGGGGEQF
TRBV7-9 | few | ASSWTTGGTSPLH
TRBV4-2 | . | AGSHTDGYEQY
TRBV6-1 | . | ASSEYRDTQY
TRBV27 | . | ASSPRIFTNYGYT
TRBV5-1 | few | ASSLALDGYGYT
TRBV5-6 | . | ASSLGDRGNRYEQY
TRBV4-2 | . | ASSQALVTSGSWTGELF
TRBV20-1 | few | SARPFIEFQPYEQY
TRBV7-2 | few | ASTTDGLPY
TRBV6-5 | . | ASSYSRTGFYEQY
TRBV5-1 | . | ASSALAELYNEQF
TRBV6-4 | . | ASSAQGDTHNEQY
TRBV3-1 | . | ASSQQQGISEQY
TRBV10-3 | . | AISDRTGRVNAEAF
TRBV29-1 | . | SANGGQELPYEQY
TRBV20-1 | . | SARAGAGGPFDEQF
TRBV20-1 | few | SARDQGVGTQY
TRBV10-1 | . | ASRTGTGVTDTQY
TRBV7-2 | . | ASNLATLAGGTYEQY
TRBV28 | few | ASSSGGQGGEKLF
TRBV7-2 | few | ASSLLGPTDTQY
TRBV10-2 | . | ASSEGGFGELF
TRBV18 | . | ASSPLEGATDTQY
TRBV28 | . | ASNFWSRRETRPDTQY
TRBV10-3 | once | AISDLRRYDEQF
TRBV9 | . | ASSVSTGTAQETQY
TRBV4-1 | . | ASSPVGGTNTGELF
TRBV5-1 | few | ASSLDSAGNQPQH
TRBV7-9 | . | AVRGVGETQY